Sequencing of this T cell receptor beta chain was carried out in a study of T-cell memory formation after mild COVID-19. Points from the study as a whole: The main location of contracting CD4+ clones was CM and EM, and that of contracting CD8+ clones was EMRA. Second-wave clones reaching peak frequency on day 37 lacked confirmed SARS-CoV-2 specificity. Cross-reactive memory seemingly joined, as some responding clones were found in pre-infection memory.

TCRdb called the 5' RACE reads again in MiXCR, with one record for every CDR3 protein. The sample records 470,000 or so distinct CDR3 sequences, 20% to 30% being singletons. This CDR3 contains 15 residues. Between the trimmed V and J ends, which lost 0 bases and 1 base, there was a span of 10 bases. From germline, CDR1 is SGHRS and CDR2 YFSETQ. This clonotype came up a few times. Its antigen is currently unknown. The sequenced material came from PBMCs or a T cell subset sorted from them (not recorded which). The V gene is TRBV5-1, the J gene TRBJ2-5, with D maybe TRBD2 (5 bases). The receptor was derived from an adult woman who had mild COVID-19 (a few samples of this study predate the infection). Cell type and time point are not known. CDR3: CASSLASGIQETQYF. DNA for the CDR3: TGCGCCAGCAGCTTGGCCTCGGGGATCCAAGAGACCCAGTACTTC.